These T cell receptor beta chains were read from a single sample in a study of beta chain features in type 1 diabetes. The table came from immunoSEQ multiplex PCR; TCRdb's copy has only in-frame clones and leaves some out. The sample records hundreds of thousands of clones, about 15% being singletons. The sample consisted of naive CD4+ T cells from blood. The receptors derive from a man aged 30 to 45 in good health. The CDR3 runs from the conserved cysteine through the conserved F or W. The D gene is left open where the match is weak. Some rows mark clone size as missing; the rest say once, few, many or name a class of expanded clone.

TRBV4-1	TRBD2	TRBJ2-1	few	TGCGCCAGCAGCCAAGAGGGGGACTACTACAATGAGCAGTTCTTC	CASSQEGDYYNEQFF
TRBV6-1	TRBD1	TRBJ2-1	-	TGTGCCAGCAGCGAGGGACAGGGTCCCTACAATGAGCAGTTCTTC	CASSEGQGPYNEQFF
TRBV7-4	-	TRBJ2-3	-	TGTGCCAGCAGCCATATCCGCCCAGATACGCAGTATTTT	CASSHIRPDTQYF
TRBV7-9	TRBD2	TRBJ2-2	-	TGTGCCAGCAGCAAGGGACTAGCGGGACAGGTCACCGGGGAGCTGTTTTTT	CASSKGLAGQVTGELFF
TRBV6-1	-	TRBJ1-5	few	TGTGCCAGCAGAGCATCCCTGGGGCAGCCCCAGCATTTT	CASRASLGQPQHF
TRBV11-2	TRBD1	TRBJ2-3	-	TGTGCCAGCAGCTCCGGACAGGAACGCACAGATACGCAGTATTTT	CASSSGQERTDTQYF
TRBV29-1	-	TRBJ2-3	-	TGCAGCGTTGGAGTCAGAACAGATACGCAGTATTTT	CSVGVRTDTQYF
TRBV5-4	-	TRBJ2-5	-	TGTGCCAGCAGCTTGATCCAAGAGACCCAGTACTTC	CASSLIQETQYF
TRBV5-1	-	TRBJ2-1	-	TGCGCCAGCAGCTTGAACGGGGGGCTTCTAAGCAATGAGCAGTTCTTC	CASSLNGGLLSNEQFF
TRBV21-1	-	TRBJ2-1	few	TGTGCCAGCATCCTACAACGGGAGCAGTTCTTC	CASILQREQFF
TRBV20-1	TRBD1	TRBJ2-4	-	TGCAGTGCTAGATACCAGGGGGTGCAGTACTTC	CSARYQGVQYF
TRBV4-3	TRBD1	TRBJ1-5	-	TGCGCCAGCAGCCAGACAGGGAATCAGCCCCAGCATTTT	CASSQTGNQPQHF
TRBV29-1	-	TRBJ2-3	-	TGCAGCGTTGACGTTAATCGGGCCAGCCTTATTGCAGATACGCAGTATTTT	CSVDVNRASLIADTQYF
TRBV6-4	-	TRBJ1-5	-	TGTGCCAGCAGTGCAGATGGCAATCAGCCCCAGCATTTT	CASSADGNQPQHF
TRBV9	TRBD2	TRBJ2-3	few	TGTGCCAGCAGCGTAGTATCTAGCGGCGGCACAGATACGCAGTATTTT	CASSVVSSGGTDTQYF
TRBV7-2	-	TRBJ2-5	few	TGTGCCAGCAGCTCCCCAATCCTCTTGGGGTTGGAGAATCAAGAGACCCAGTACTTC	CASSSPILLGLENQETQYF
TRBV11-3	TRBD2	TRBJ2-1	-	TGTGCCAGCGTCACTACTAGCGGGAGAAATGAGCAGTTCTTC	CASVTTSGRNEQFF
TRBV6-1	-	TRBJ1-2	-	TGTGCCAGCAGTGAGACAGTCGATGTGGGCTACACCTTC	CASSETVDVGYTF
TRBV5-6	-	TRBJ2-7	-	TGTGCCAGCAGCCCGGGACGGCCTAACTACGAGCAGTACTTC	CASSPGRPNYEQYF
TRBV29-1	-	TRBJ2-3	few	TGCAGCGCCGGACAGTCTAGCACAGATACGCAGTATTTT	CSAGQSSTDTQYF
TRBV6-1	-	TRBJ1-6	-	TGTGCCAGCACCAGGGGTAATTCACCCCTCCACTTT	CASTRGNSPLHF
TRBV4-3	-	TRBJ2-1	few	TGCGCCAGCAGCCAAACCTCCGACAGCTACAATGAGCAGTTCTTC	CASSQTSDSYNEQFF
TRBV10-3	TRBD1	TRBJ1-2	few	TGTGCCATGGCCGGGACAGGGGAAGCTAACTATGGCTACACCTTC	CAMAGTGEANYGYTF
TRBV14	TRBD2	TRBJ2-4	-	TGTGCCAGCAGCCAAGTAGGGGTAGCGGGCATTCAGTACTTC	CASSQVGVAGIQYF
TRBV4-3	-	TRBJ2-1	-	TGCGCCAGCAGCTACTGGGGGGCCACAGGGGCACGCAATGAGCAGTTCTTC	CASSYWGATGARNEQFF
TRBV21-1	-	TRBJ1-1	few	TGTGCCAGCAGCAAAGTATATCAGCACATGAACACTGAAGCTTTCTTT	CASSKVYQHMNTEAFF
TRBV7-2	TRBD1	TRBJ1-2	-	TGTGCCAGCAGCATCGGGACAGGGGTCAATAACTATGGCTACACCTTC	CASSIGTGVNNYGYTF
TRBV7-9	-	TRBJ1-1	-	TGTGCCAGCAGCCCGGACAACACTGAAGCTTTCTTT	CASSPDNTEAFF
TRBV7-2	TRBD2	TRBJ2-1	-	TGTGCCAGCAAGCTTGGGGGACTATCCTACAATGAGCAGTTCTTC	CASKLGGLSYNEQFF
TRBV19	TRBD2	TRBJ2-1	-	TGTGCCAGTAGCGGGAGGGTCGATGAGCAGTTCTTC	CASSGRVDEQFF
TRBV4-3	-	TRBJ2-6	-	TGCGCCAGCAGCCTCTTTGCGAGCTCTGGGGCCAACGTCCTGACTTTC	CASSLFASSGANVLTF
TRBV7-2	-	TRBJ2-5	-	TGTGCCAGCAGCCCCCGTTTGTCGCGGGGAGATATCCAAGAGACCCAGTACTTC	CASSPRLSRGDIQETQYF
TRBV5-1	-	TRBJ2-5	-	TGCGCCAGCAGCTTGGGCGGCGGAAAAGGTACCCAGTACTTC	CASSLGGGKGTQYF
TRBV29-1	TRBD1	TRBJ2-5	few	TGCAGCGTAGGACAGGGCTCAGGGACCCAGTACTTC	CSVGQGSGTQYF
TRBV7-2	TRBD2	TRBJ2-7	few	TGTGCCAGCAGCATAAACAGCGGGGCAGAATACGAGCAGTACTTC	CASSINSGAEYEQYF
TRBV2	-	TRBJ2-1	-	TGTGCCAGCGGCGAAGTGGTAGCCTCGGAGCAGTTCTTC	CASGEVVASEQFF
TRBV5-1	-	TRBJ1-2	few	TGCGCCAGCAGCTTGGAGCCGGGTTCCTATGGCTACACCTTC	CASSLEPGSYGYTF
TRBV4-3	-	TRBJ2-2	few	TGCGCCAGCAAGGGGGGACCTCCGGGTCACGGGGAGCTGTTTTTT	CASKGGPPGHGELFF
TRBV7-9	TRBD1	TRBJ2-3	once	TGTGCCAGCAGCCTGGGACAGGGGGTAGATACGCAGTATTTT	CASSLGQGVDTQYF